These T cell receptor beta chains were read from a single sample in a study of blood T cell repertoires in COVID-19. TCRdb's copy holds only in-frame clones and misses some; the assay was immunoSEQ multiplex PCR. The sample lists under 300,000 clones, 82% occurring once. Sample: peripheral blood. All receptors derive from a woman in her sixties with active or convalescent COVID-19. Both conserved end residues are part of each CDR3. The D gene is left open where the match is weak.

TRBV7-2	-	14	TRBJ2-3	CASSLGFQADTQYF
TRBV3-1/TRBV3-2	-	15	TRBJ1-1	CASSSYRVGNTEAFF
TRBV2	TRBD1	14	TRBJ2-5	CASSDWDRGETQYF
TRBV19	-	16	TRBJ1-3	CASSMRGRLSGNTIYF
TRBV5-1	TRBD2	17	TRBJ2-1	CASSRQTSGVAYNEQFF
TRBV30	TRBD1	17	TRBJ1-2	CAWATGTGGSHDYGYTF
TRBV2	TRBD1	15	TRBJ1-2	CASILPGTGGAGYTF
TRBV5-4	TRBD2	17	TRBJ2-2	CASSPLSAGVNTGELFF
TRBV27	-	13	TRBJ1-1	CASSFRVGNEAFF
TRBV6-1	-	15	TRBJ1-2	CASSDKGKNNYGYTF
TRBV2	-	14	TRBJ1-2	CASSSDSLNYGYTF
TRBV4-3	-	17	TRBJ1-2	CASSQDAGGSANYGYTF
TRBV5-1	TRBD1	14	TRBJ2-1	CASRAGTGFSEQFF
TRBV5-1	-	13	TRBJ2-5	CASSLRLQETQYF
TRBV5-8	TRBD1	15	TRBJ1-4	CASSFGTAFNEKLFF
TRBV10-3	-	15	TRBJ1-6	CAVGENEGNNSPLHF
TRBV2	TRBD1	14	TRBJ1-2	CASSGGQPYIGYTF
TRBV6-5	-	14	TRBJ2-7	CASKRTEGPYEQYF
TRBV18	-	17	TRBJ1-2	CASSAQLSRGDTYGYTF
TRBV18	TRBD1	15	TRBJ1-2	CASSPEVQGNYGYTF
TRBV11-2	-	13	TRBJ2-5	CASSSGVRETQYF
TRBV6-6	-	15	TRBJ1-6	CASSSRVPYNSPLHF
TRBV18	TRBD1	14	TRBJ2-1	CASSPRDRANEQFF
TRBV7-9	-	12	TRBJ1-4	CASSSTDEKLFF
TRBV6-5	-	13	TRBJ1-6	CASRDKVSSPLHF
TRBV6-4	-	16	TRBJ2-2	CASSDSPTANTGELFF
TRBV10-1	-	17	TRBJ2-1	CARPIGEAPSSYNEQFF
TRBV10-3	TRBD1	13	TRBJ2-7	CAISEGTDYEQYF
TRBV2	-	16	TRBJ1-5	CASRRGGTYSNQPQHF
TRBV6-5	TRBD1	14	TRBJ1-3	CASKGQLTGNTIYF
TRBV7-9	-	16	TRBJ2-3	CASSGRLAVSTDTQYF
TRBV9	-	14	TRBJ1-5	CASHLQGRNQPQHF
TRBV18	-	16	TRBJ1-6	CASSQDIPSYNSPLHF
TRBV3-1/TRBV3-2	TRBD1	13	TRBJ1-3	CASSSGTGNTIYF
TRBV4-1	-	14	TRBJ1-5	CASSHNDRNQPQHF
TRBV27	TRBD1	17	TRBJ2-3	CASSLLLGGPSTDTQYF
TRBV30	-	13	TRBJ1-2	CAWMVQGVDGYTF